The 23 T cell receptor beta chains below all came from one sample that was sequenced in a study of control samples from healthy donors and cancer patients. This table comes from immunoSEQ multiplex PCR, and its TCRdb copy is limited to in-frame clones, with some not included. The data contain fewer than 25,000 clones, approximately 83% of them singletons. The sample taken for sequencing was PBMCs. Receptors were obtained from a man aged 55 to 70 with head and neck cancer.

The chain joins TRBV2 to TRBJ2-3, with unresolved D. The CDR3 runs 12 residues. Germline V gives CDR1 SNHLY, CDR2 FYNNEI. Trimming removed 1 base at V and 6 bases at J, with 5 bases between. The DNA for the CDR3 is TGTGCCAGCAGTGAAGTAGAGGATACGCAGTATTTT. Translated: CASSEVEDTQYF.

V and J are TRBV5-4 and TRBJ2-5; D may be TRBD1 (6 bases). This CDR3 contains 15 residues. V dropped 0 bases and J dropped 2 bases, with 11 bases sitting between them. Germline values: CDR1 SGHNT, CDR2 YYREEE (reference sequence). The CDR3 DNA reads as TGTGCCAGCAGCTTGGGGGGGCGACAACAAGAGACCCAGTACTTC. Amino acids: CASSLGGRQQETQYF.

The V gene is TRBV7-2, the J gene TRBJ1-5; D not certain. Germline V gene data show CDR1 as SGHTA and CDR2 as FQGNSA. V lost 2 bases, J lost 6 bases, and 14 bases lay in between. The length of the CDR3 is 15 residues. The CDR3 protein is CASSLRGGTVQPQHF. CDR3 DNA sequence: TGTGCCAGCAGCTTACGGGGAGGAACGGTTCAGCCCCAGCATTTT.

The chain joins TRBV5-4 to TRBJ2-2; 10 nucleotides line up with TRBD2. CDR3 length: 15 amino acids. The J segment lost 7 bases and the V segment lost 4 bases, leaving 7 bases of the junction unmatched. Germline assignment: CDR1 SGHNT and CDR2 YYREEE (reference sequence). The CDR3 loop is CASSKGLAAFGELFF. CDR3 DNA sequence: TGTGCCAGCAGCAAAGGACTAGCGGCCTTCGGGGAGCTGTTTTTT. Complete variable domain (other parts from reference TRBV5-4 and TRBJ2-2): ETGVTQSPTHLIKTRGQQVTLRCSSQSGHNTVSWYQQALGQGPQFIFQYYREEENGRGNFPPRFSGLQFPNYSSELNVNALELDDSALYLCASSKGLAAFGELFFGEGSRLTVL.

This sequence joins TRBV2 and TRBJ2-7; 11 nucleotides line up with TRBD1. Germline V CDR1 and CDR2: SNHLY, FYNNEI. J lost 2 bases, V lost 11 bases, and 5 bases had no gene match. The CDR3 length is 13 residues. CDR3 coding DNA: TGTGCCGGGGGACAGGGGGGAACCTACGAGCAGTACTTC. Translated, it gives CAGGQGGTYEQYF. Looking up the rest from reference TRBV2 and TRBJ2-7 gives the full variable domain: EPEVTQTPSHQVTQMGQEVILRCVPISNHLYFYWYRQILGQKVEFLVSFYNNEISEKSEIFDDQFSVERPDGSNFTLKIRSTKLEDSAMYFCAGGQGGTYEQYFGPGTRLTVT.

This rearrangement joins TRBV6-5 to TRBJ1-6; possible D gene TRBD1, 5 bases. Germline V gene sequence: CDR1 MNHEY, CDR2 SVGAGI. V was clipped by 6 bases and J by 4 bases, with 10 bases between them. This CDR3 is built from 14 residues. This chain's CDR3 is CASRGRVYNSPLHF. The CDR3 DNA follows: TGTGCCAGCAGAGGCAGGGTGTATAATTCACCCCTCCACTTT.

The V call is TRBV19, the J call TRBJ2-7, with D perhaps TRBD1 (5 bases). Trimming left V 3 bases short and J 4 bases short, with 16 bases between. The CDR3 has 15 amino acids. CDR1 is LNHDA, CDR2 SQIVND, per germline (reference sequence). CDR3 DNA: TGTGCCAGTAGTATTTCCAGGGTCTCGAATTACGAGCAGTACTTC. This translates into CASSISRVSNYEQYF.

This clone occurred a few times. V gene TRBV11-2 combines with J gene TRBJ2-2, with D possibly matching TRBD1 (6 bases). Germline CDR1 reads SGHAT; CDR2 reads FQNNGV. Trimming left V 4 bases short and J 1 base short, with 13 bases between. CDR3 length equals 16 residues. The CDR3 DNA follows: TGTGCCAGCAGCTCGAACAGGGCAGGGAACACCGGGGAGCTGTTTTTT. This codes for CASSSNRAGNTGELFF.

This chain joins TRBV2 and TRBJ1-4, with D hard to call. From germline, CDR1 is SNHLY and CDR2 FYNNEI. Trimming left V 4 bases short and J 4 bases short, with 10 bases between. This CDR3 has 14 residues. CDR3 protein: CASSGQSINEKLFF. The CDR3 nucleotides read TGTGCCAGCAGTGGGCAGAGCATTAATGAAAAACTGTTTTTT.

V and J are TRBV19 and TRBJ2-5, with D possibly TRBD1 on 6 matching bases. Trimming took 1 base from V and 6 from J, leaving 15 bases between them. There are 15 residues in the CDR3. Germline V gene data show CDR1 as LNHDA and CDR2 as SQIVND (reference sequence). This CDR3 reads CASSIVKGGDKTQYF. CDR3 coding DNA: TGTGCCAGTAGTATAGTTAAAGGGGGAGACAAGACCCAGTACTTC.

Only a few counts were recorded for this clone. The chain joins TRBV11-3 to TRBJ2-5; the D gene is possibly TRBD2 (7 bases). This CDR3 has 13 residues. V was shortened by 9 bases and J by 5 bases, with 16 bases between the two germline ends. Germline V gene data show CDR1 as SGHNT and CDR2 as YENEEA. The CDR3 loop is CASNTGGLETQYF. The CDR3 DNA reads as TGTGCCAGTAATACGGGGGGCCTGGAGACCCAGTACTTC.

This clone is medium-sized in the sample. The chain uses TRBV5-4 and TRBJ1-2, with a weak D call TRBD1 (5 bases). The germline CDR1 and CDR2 sequences are SGHNT and YYREEE (reference sequence). V gave up 3 bases and J gave up 8 bases, with 17 bases separating them. This CDR3 comprises 14 residues. CDR3 nucleotides: TGTGCCAGCAGCTCCGAGGGGCCCGGGGTCGGCTACACCTTC. Translation: CASSSEGPGVGYTF.

The rearrangement joins TRBV15 to TRBJ2-7; either TRBD1 or TRBD2 may fit D (5 bases each). The CDR3 totals 14 residues. Germline CDR1 LNHNV, CDR2 YYDKDF (reference sequence). V lost 6 bases and J 3 bases, leaving 15 bases between the germline ends. CDR3 nucleotide sequence: TGTGCCACCAGTTCTCCGGGACGATACTACGAGCAGTACTTC. Its protein product is CATSSPGRYYEQYF. The complete variable domain, with remaining parts taken from reference TRBV15 and TRBJ2-7, reads DAMVIQNPRYQVTQFGKPVTLSCSQTLNHNVMYWYQQKSSQAPKLLFHYYDKDFNNEADTPDNFQSRRPNTSFCFLDIRSPGLGDTAMYLCATSSPGRYYEQYFGPGTRLTVT.

This clone was seen more than once but under ten times. The chain couples TRBV30 to TRBJ2-7, with TRBD2 identical over 8 bases. V lost 5 bases to trimming and J lost 0 bases; unmatched junction nucleotides: 6. Germline V gene sequence: CDR1 GTSNPN, CDR2 SVGIG (reference sequence). The CDR3 sequence is 14 residues long. The CDR3 protein is CAWSGGKSSYEQYF. The CDR3 coding sequence is TGTGCCTGGTCGGGGGGGAAATCCTCCTACGAGCAGTACTTC. Full variable domain (remainder filled in from reference TRBV30 and TRBJ2-7): SQTIHQWPATLVQPVGSPLSLECTVEGTSNPNLYWYRQAAGRGLQLLFYSVGIGQISSEVPQNLSASRPQDRQFILSSKKLLLSDSGFYLCAWSGGKSSYEQYFGPGTRLTVT.

This rearrangement joins TRBV18 to TRBJ1-3; D not resolved. The CDR3 contains 14 residues. V lost 0 bases and J 3 bases, leaving 6 bases between the germline ends. CDR1 and CDR2 from the germline V gene are KGHSH and LQKENI. The CDR3 sequence: CASSPPGNGNTIYF. The CDR3 DNA reads TGTGCCAGCTCACCACCGGGTAATGGAAACACCATATATTTT.

The chain has TRBV5-4 and TRBJ1-3; the D is unclear. The CDR3 extends over 14 amino acids. Per the germline V gene, CDR1 is SGHNT and CDR2 is YYREEE (reference sequence). V lost 4 bases and J lost 0, with 8 bases in between. DNA for the CDR3: TGTGCCAGCAGCCCCCTAGGCTCTGGAAACACCATATATTTT. This translates into CASSPLGSGNTIYF.

The rearrangement joins TRBV18 to TRBJ1-5; D not certain. V was pared by 6 bases and J by 5 bases, with 11 bases between. The CDR3 runs 13 residues. Per the germline V gene, CDR1 is KGHSH and CDR2 is LQKENI. CDR3 sequence reads: CASSSTADQPQHF. The CDR3, as DNA: TGTGCCAGCTCGTCTACAGCCGATCAGCCCCAGCATTTT.

A single count supports this clone. This chain uses TRBV19 with TRBJ1-4; the D is unclear. V lost 5 bases, J lost 4 bases, and 11 bases lay in between. This CDR3 contains 14 residues. Germline assignment: CDR1 LNHDA and CDR2 SQIVND (reference sequence). The CDR3 loop reads CASSPDGDNEKLFF. As DNA, the CDR3 is TGTGCCAGTAGTCCGGACGGTGATAATGAAAAACTGTTTTTT.

V gene TRBV7-2 combines with J gene TRBJ1-5, with D tentatively TRBD1 (5 bases). The germline V gene encodes CDR1 SGHTA and CDR2 FQGNSA. V was pared by 1 base and J by 0 bases, with 7 bases between. CDR3 size: 15 residues. The CDR3 here is CASSLGDYSNQPQHF. The CDR3 DNA reads as TGTGCCAGCAGCTTAGGGGACTATAGCAATCAGCCCCAGCATTTT.

The V call is TRBV24-1, the J call TRBJ2-3, with TRBD2 identical over 13 bases. This CDR3 contains 18 residues. Trimming took 5 bases from V and 2 from J; bases not matched to a gene: 9. Germline CDR1 is KGHDR and CDR2 is SFDVKD. CDR3 sequence (DNA): TGTGCCACCAGTGTCGCGGGACTAGCGGGGATCGACACAGATACGCAGTATTTT. Its translation is CATSVAGLAGIDTDTQYF.

This clone has just a few counts. The J gene is TRBJ2-7, the V gene TRBV5-1, with D possibly being TRBD2 (7 bases). The length of the CDR3 is 16 residues. Germline V gene lookup returns CDR1 SGHRS and CDR2 YFSETQ. Trimming removed 2 bases at V and 3 bases at J, with 18 bases between. The CDR3 sequence: CASSFQGSGKHYEQYF. As DNA, the CDR3 is TGCGCCAGCAGCTTCCAGGGGAGCGGGAAACACTACGAGCAGTACTTC.

The chain uses TRBV6-1 and TRBJ2-1; unclear D gene. Trimming removed 2 bases from V and 0 bases from J, with 14 bases in between. The length of the CDR3 is 17 residues. In germline, CDR1 is MNHNS, CDR2 SASEGT. The CDR3: CASSEPPRAPSYNEQFF. The CDR3 nucleotides read TGTGCCAGCAGTGAACCTCCAAGGGCCCCCTCCTACAATGAGCAGTTCTTC.

The chain couples TRBV6-6 to TRBJ1-3; TRBD1 matches at 7 bases. Germline V gives CDR1 MNHNY, CDR2 SVGAGI (reference sequence). CDR3 size: 15 residues. V shed 8 bases, J shed 0 bases, and the junction held 7 bases outside the gene matches. In DNA, the CDR3 is TGTGCCAGCTCAAGAGGGACAGTCTCTGGAAACACCATATATTTT. Translated, it gives CASSRGTVSGNTIYF.